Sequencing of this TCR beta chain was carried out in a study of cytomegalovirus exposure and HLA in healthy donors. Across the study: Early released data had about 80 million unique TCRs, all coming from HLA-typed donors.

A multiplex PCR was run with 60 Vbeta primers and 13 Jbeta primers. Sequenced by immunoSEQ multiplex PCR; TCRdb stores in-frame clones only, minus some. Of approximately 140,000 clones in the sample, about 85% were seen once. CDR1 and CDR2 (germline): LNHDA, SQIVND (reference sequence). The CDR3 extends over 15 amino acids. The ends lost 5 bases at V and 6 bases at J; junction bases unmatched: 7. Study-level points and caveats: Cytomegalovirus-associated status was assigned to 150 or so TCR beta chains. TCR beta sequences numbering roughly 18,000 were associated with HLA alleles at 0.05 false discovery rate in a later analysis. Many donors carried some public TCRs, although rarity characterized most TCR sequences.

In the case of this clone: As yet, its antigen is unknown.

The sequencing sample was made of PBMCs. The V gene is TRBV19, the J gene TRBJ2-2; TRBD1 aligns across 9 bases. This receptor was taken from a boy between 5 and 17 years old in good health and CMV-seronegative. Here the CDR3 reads CASSAFTGGPGELFF. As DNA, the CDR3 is TGTGCCAGTAGTGCCTTCACAGGGGGCCCCGGGGAGCTGTTTTTT.